This paragraph reports one T cell receptor beta chain. Its cognate antigen is unknown. The germline CDR1 and CDR2 sequences are MDHEN and SYDVKM. The CDR3 is made up of 15 amino acids. The V gene lost 1 base and the J gene lost 8 bases, with 12 bases spanning the gap. The entry originates in a study of T cell responses to AZD1222 COVID-19 vaccine. As for the study in general: Researchers grouped second doses given at about 4 or about 12 weeks into one pool.

Study results and caveats: Clonal diversity was possibly underestimated; the donors were predominantly white British and more often female. Reportedly, close to half of spike-specific TCRs are directed against unmutated variant regions.

Assay: immunoSEQ multiplex PCR; the TCRdb copy retains only in-frame clones and omits some. This sample carries some 140,000 clones, around 90% of them seen once, and the ten largest clones take more than 5.5%. Sequences were derived from peripheral blood, sampled on day 0 of AZD1222 vaccination. This TCR derives from an adult in good health. The chain carries TRBV28 and TRBJ1-6; a possible D gene is TRBD1 (5 bases). CDR3 sequence (DNA): TGTGCCAGCAGTTTATTCGCAGGGTATGATTCACCCCTCCACTTT. Amino acids: CASSLFAGYDSPLHF.